This TCR beta chain came from a study of T-cell reconstitution after alpha-beta-depleted transplantation in children. Study-level results: T-cell counts and diversity at one year following transplant were attributed mainly to newly produced T cells.

The sample holds many counts of this clonotype. What it binds is unknown. Preparation of the TCRbeta library involved a method that used unique molecular identifiers. TCRdb fed the PCR reads into MiXCR, producing one record per CDR3 protein. The sample shows hundreds of thousands of distinct CDR3 sequences, approximately 11% of them seen only once. The germline V and J ends were trimmed by 4 bases and 4 bases, with 21 bases remaining between them. The CDR3 length is 16 residues. Germline assignment: CDR1 SGHRS and CDR2 YFSETQ. The J gene is TRBJ2-7, the V gene TRBV5-1, with D possibly being TRBD1 or TRBD2 (6 bases each). The specimen comprised PBMCs, sampled before TCRalphabeta/CD19-depleted stem cell transplant. This receptor was obtained from a child younger than two with acute myeloid leukemia, due to receive a stem cell transplant. CDR3 DNA: TGCGCCAGCAGCCCCGTCTTGGCGGGGACATTATACGAGCAGTACTTC. It translates to CASSPVLAGTLYEQYF.